This T cell receptor (beta chain) was observed in a study of shared clonotypes between healthy human individuals. Study results and caveats: Deeper or shallower sequencing was expected to change how clonotypes are shared among donors.

Notes on this clone: Its antigen is still unknown.

The V gene lost 0 bases and the J gene lost 5 bases, with 3 bases spanning the gap. There are 11 residues in the CDR3. Germline V gene sequence: CDR1 DFQATT, CDR2 SNEGSKA (reference sequence). Produced via immunoSEQ multiplex PCR; TCRdb's table is partial and in-frame only. This sample has some 1,400,000 clones, with around 95% found just once. The chain uses TRBV20-1 and TRBJ2-3; no definite D call. The sequence was obtained from a man aged 25 to 45 in good health. What was sequenced was naive CD4+ T cells sorted from blood. Specified subset: CD45RA+ positively selected. Here the CDR3 DNA reads TGCAGTGCTAGAGATGAAGATACGCAGTATTTT. This codes for CSARDEDTQYF.